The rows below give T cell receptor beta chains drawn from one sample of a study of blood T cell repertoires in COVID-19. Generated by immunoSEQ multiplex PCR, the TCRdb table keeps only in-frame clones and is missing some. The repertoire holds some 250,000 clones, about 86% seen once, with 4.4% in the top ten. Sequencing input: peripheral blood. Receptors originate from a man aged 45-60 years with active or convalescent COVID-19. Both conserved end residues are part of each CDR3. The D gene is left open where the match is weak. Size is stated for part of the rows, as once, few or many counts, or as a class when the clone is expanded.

cdr3_aa: CASSPWDSAYEQYF
cdr3_nt: TGTGCCAGCAGCCCCTGGGACTCCGCCTACGAGCAGTACTTC
v_call: TRBV7-9
j_call: TRBJ2-7
d_call: -
clone_size: -

cdr3_aa: CASSPNRGLWYGYTF
cdr3_nt: TGTGCCAGCAGTCCGAACAGGGGGCTGTGGTATGGCTACACCTTC
v_call: TRBV28
j_call: TRBJ1-2
d_call: TRBD1
clone_size: -

cdr3_aa: CASSSSDIYEQYF
cdr3_nt: TGTGCCAGCAGTTCCTCAGACATCTACGAGCAGTACTTC
v_call: TRBV6-6
j_call: TRBJ2-7
d_call: -
clone_size: -

cdr3_aa: CATSDWASGSNEQFF
cdr3_nt: TGTGCCACCAGTGATTGGGCTAGCGGGAGCAATGAGCAGTTCTTC
v_call: TRBV24-1
j_call: TRBJ2-1
d_call: TRBD2
clone_size: -

cdr3_aa: CASRPTGRNSPLHF
cdr3_nt: TGCGCCAGCAGACCGACAGGGCGTAATTCACCCCTCCACTTT
v_call: TRBV10-2
j_call: TRBJ1-6
d_call: TRBD1
clone_size: -

cdr3_aa: CATFRGMNTEAFF
cdr3_nt: TGTGCCACCTTCAGGGGTATGAACACTGAAGCTTTCTTT
v_call: TRBV28
j_call: TRBJ1-1
d_call: -
clone_size: once

cdr3_aa: CASLARRKETQYF
cdr3_nt: TGTGCCAGCCTTGCGCGGAGGAAAGAGACCCAGTACTTC
v_call: TRBV18
j_call: TRBJ2-5
d_call: -
clone_size: -

cdr3_aa: CASSDYSYGYTF
cdr3_nt: TGTGCCAGTAGTGATTACTCCTATGGCTACACCTTC
v_call: TRBV19
j_call: TRBJ1-2
d_call: -
clone_size: -

cdr3_aa: CASRAGQGANSPLHF
cdr3_nt: TGTGCCAGCAGGGCCGGACAGGGGGCCAATTCACCCCTCCACTTT
v_call: TRBV2
j_call: TRBJ1-6
d_call: TRBD1
clone_size: -

cdr3_aa: CASTWDSSSYNEQFF
cdr3_nt: TGTGCCAGTACCTGGGACTCTAGCTCCTACAATGAGCAGTTCTTC
v_call: TRBV19
j_call: TRBJ2-1
d_call: -
clone_size: -

cdr3_aa: CASSSRGGQTDTQYF
cdr3_nt: TGTGCCAGCAGCTCACGGGGGGGACAGACAGATACGCAGTATTTT
v_call: TRBV5-4
j_call: TRBJ2-3
d_call: -
clone_size: -

cdr3_aa: CASSMRNRAGNTIYF
cdr3_nt: TGTGCCAGTAGTATGCGGAACAGGGCTGGAAACACCATATATTTT
v_call: TRBV19
j_call: TRBJ1-3
d_call: -
clone_size: -

cdr3_aa: CASSYDRGEEKLFF
cdr3_nt: TGTGCCAGCAGTTACGACAGGGGAGAGGAAAAACTGTTTTTT
v_call: TRBV6-6
j_call: TRBJ1-4
d_call: TRBD1
clone_size: once

cdr3_aa: CATLPPGLPSSTDTQYF
cdr3_nt: TGTGCCACCCTCCCCCCCGGACTACCTTCTAGCACAGATACGCAGTATTTT
v_call: TRBV28
j_call: TRBJ2-3
d_call: -
clone_size: -

cdr3_aa: CASSVVAGPNTGELFF
cdr3_nt: TGTGCCAGCAGCGTAGTGGCAGGGCCGAACACCGGGGAGCTGTTTTTT
v_call: TRBV9
j_call: TRBJ2-2
d_call: -
clone_size: -

cdr3_aa: CASSDTFPDTQYF
cdr3_nt: TGCGCCAGCAGCGACACCTTCCCAGATACGCAGTATTTT
v_call: TRBV5-1
j_call: TRBJ2-3
d_call: -
clone_size: -

cdr3_aa: CASRLLVDNEKLFF
cdr3_nt: TGTGCCAGCAGACTACTCGTGGATAATGAAAAACTGTTTTTT
v_call: TRBV28
j_call: TRBJ1-4
d_call: -
clone_size: -

cdr3_aa: CASSTGLATQETQYF
cdr3_nt: TGTGCCAGCAGCACGGGACTAGCGACGCAAGAGACCCAGTACTTC
v_call: TRBV7-9
j_call: TRBJ2-5
d_call: TRBD2
clone_size: few

cdr3_aa: CASSESVQGKSAIYF
cdr3_nt: TGTGCCAGCAGTGAATCAGTACAGGGTAAATCGGCCATATATTTT
v_call: TRBV6-1
j_call: TRBJ1-3
d_call: -
clone_size: -

cdr3_aa: CASSSGGSNEKLFF
cdr3_nt: TGTGCCAGCAGCTCGGGGGGCAGTAATGAAAAACTGTTTTTT
v_call: TRBV5-4
j_call: TRBJ1-4
d_call: -
clone_size: -

cdr3_aa: CASSMDRTPQNGYTF
cdr3_nt: TGCGCCAGCAGCATGGACAGAACACCCCAGAATGGCTACACCTTC
v_call: TRBV5-1
j_call: TRBJ1-2
d_call: -
clone_size: -

cdr3_aa: CASSLGGANEKLFF
cdr3_nt: TGCGCCAGCAGCTTGGGGGGAGCTAATGAAAAACTGTTTTTT
v_call: TRBV5-1
j_call: TRBJ1-4
d_call: -
clone_size: -

cdr3_aa: CASSQQQEGYTF
cdr3_nt: TGTGCCAGCAGCCAACAACAGGAGGGCTACACCTTC
v_call: TRBV11-2
j_call: TRBJ1-2
d_call: -
clone_size: -

cdr3_aa: CASSLGLGTTDTQYF
cdr3_nt: TGTGCCAGCAGCTTGGGACTAGGGACCACAGATACGCAGTATTTT
v_call: TRBV5-4
j_call: TRBJ2-3
d_call: -
clone_size: -

cdr3_aa: CASKGQDLTEAFF
cdr3_nt: TGCGCCAGCAAGGGACAGGACTTAACTGAAGCTTTCTTT
v_call: TRBV4-3
j_call: TRBJ1-1
d_call: TRBD1
clone_size: once

cdr3_aa: CATTGIGTDTQYF
cdr3_nt: TGTGCCACGACAGGGATTGGCACAGATACGCAGTATTTT
v_call: TRBV10-3
j_call: TRBJ2-3
d_call: TRBD1
clone_size: -

cdr3_aa: CASSPTQGEAFF
cdr3_nt: TGTGCCAGCAGCCCAACACAGGGTGAAGCTTTCTTT
v_call: TRBV5-4
j_call: TRBJ1-1
d_call: -
clone_size: few

cdr3_aa: CASSPAGLEQFF
cdr3_nt: TGTGCCAGCAGTCCCGCGGGCCTAGAGCAGTTCTTC
v_call: TRBV2
j_call: TRBJ2-1
d_call: -
clone_size: -

cdr3_aa: CASSQAGDEQFF
cdr3_nt: TGCGCCAGCAGCCAAGCCGGGGATGAGCAGTTCTTC
v_call: TRBV4-1
j_call: TRBJ2-1
d_call: -
clone_size: once

cdr3_aa: CASTRGTGVEKLFF
cdr3_nt: TGTGCCAGCACCCGAGGGACAGGGGTTGAAAAACTGTTTTTT
v_call: TRBV28
j_call: TRBJ1-4
d_call: TRBD1
clone_size: -

cdr3_aa: CASRQASGYGYTF
cdr3_nt: TGTGCCAGTCGACAGGCCTCTGGCTATGGCTACACCTTC
v_call: TRBV28
j_call: TRBJ1-2
d_call: -
clone_size: -

cdr3_aa: CASSLDGRSYEQYF
cdr3_nt: TGTGCCAGCAGCTTAGATGGGCGTTCCTACGAGCAGTACTTC
v_call: TRBV7-2
j_call: TRBJ2-7
d_call: -
clone_size: -

cdr3_aa: CASSEESQETQYF
cdr3_nt: TGTGCCAGCAGTGAGGAGTCTCAGGAGACCCAGTACTTC
v_call: TRBV2
j_call: TRBJ2-5
d_call: -
clone_size: -

cdr3_aa: CASSLEGGRADTQYF
cdr3_nt: TGTGCCAGCAGCTTAGAGGGGGGGCGCGCAGATACGCAGTATTTT
v_call: TRBV7-9
j_call: TRBJ2-3
d_call: -
clone_size: -

cdr3_aa: CASSPAGANVLTF
cdr3_nt: TGTGCCAGCAGCCCTGCTGGGGCCAACGTCCTGACTTTC
v_call: TRBV7-3
j_call: TRBJ2-6
d_call: -
clone_size: -

cdr3_aa: CASSEGRGYSPLHF
cdr3_nt: TGTGCCAGCAGTGAGGGCAGGGGTTATTCACCCCTCCACTTT
v_call: TRBV25-1
j_call: TRBJ1-6
d_call: -
clone_size: -

cdr3_aa: CASSGGGMSTGNTIYF
cdr3_nt: TGTGCCAGCAGTGGGGGGGGGATGTCAACTGGAAACACCATATATTTT
v_call: TRBV2
j_call: TRBJ1-3
d_call: -
clone_size: -

cdr3_aa: CASSPRLSDFNTEAFF
cdr3_nt: TGTGCCAGCTCACCACGGCTCTCTGACTTTAACACTGAAGCTTTCTTT
v_call: TRBV18
j_call: TRBJ1-1
d_call: -
clone_size: few

cdr3_aa: CASSPRTGSSYEQYF
cdr3_nt: TGTGCCAGCAGTCCTCGGACAGGGAGCTCCTACGAGCAGTACTTC
v_call: TRBV6-5
j_call: TRBJ2-7
d_call: TRBD1
clone_size: -

cdr3_aa: CASSQDRGQRDTQYF
cdr3_nt: TGTGCCAGCAGTCAGGACAGGGGGCAAAGAGATACGCAGTATTTT
v_call: TRBV7-8
j_call: TRBJ2-3
d_call: TRBD1
clone_size: -

cdr3_aa: CASSENRVESVGYTF
cdr3_nt: TGTGCCAGCAGTGAAAACAGGGTGGAGTCCGTTGGCTACACCTTC
v_call: TRBV2
j_call: TRBJ1-2
d_call: -
clone_size: -

cdr3_aa: CASSTGSGTANYGYTF
cdr3_nt: TGCGCCAGCAGCACGGGCTCCGGGACAGCTAACTATGGCTACACCTTC
v_call: TRBV5-1
j_call: TRBJ1-2
d_call: TRBD1
clone_size: -

cdr3_aa: CASSSYSSGGARGELFF
cdr3_nt: TGTGCCAGCAGCTCCTACAGTAGCGGGGGGGCGCGCGGGGAGCTGTTTTTT
v_call: TRBV7-2
j_call: TRBJ2-2
d_call: TRBD2
clone_size: -

cdr3_aa: CASSQVMRGTEAFF
cdr3_nt: TGTGCCAGCAGCCAAGTTATGCGGGGCACTGAAGCTTTCTTT
v_call: TRBV3-1/TRBV3-2
j_call: TRBJ1-1
d_call: -
clone_size: -

cdr3_aa: CASSYSSQGEGYTF
cdr3_nt: TGTGCCAGCAGTTACTCGAGCCAGGGGGAGGGCTACACCTTC
v_call: TRBV6-5
j_call: TRBJ1-2
d_call: TRBD1
clone_size: -

cdr3_aa: CSVAPLTDTQYF
cdr3_nt: TGCAGCGTTGCTCCCTTGACAGATACGCAGTATTTT
v_call: TRBV29-1
j_call: TRBJ2-3
d_call: -
clone_size: -

cdr3_aa: CASSLAGSYNEQFF
cdr3_nt: TGTGCCAGCAGCCTAGCGGGGAGTTACAATGAGCAGTTCTTC
v_call: TRBV9
j_call: TRBJ2-1
d_call: TRBD2
clone_size: few

cdr3_aa: CSVAGPTGGSPLHF
cdr3_nt: TGCAGCGTTGCGGGGCCAACGGGGGGTTCACCCCTCCACTTT
v_call: TRBV29-1
j_call: TRBJ1-6
d_call: -
clone_size: -

cdr3_aa: CASSLNRATEAFF
cdr3_nt: TGTGCCAGCAGTTTAAACAGGGCCACTGAAGCTTTCTTT
v_call: TRBV27
j_call: TRBJ1-1
d_call: -
clone_size: few

cdr3_aa: CASSIDDTGTGTEAFF
cdr3_nt: TGTGCCAGTAGTATAGACGATACAGGGACCGGCACTGAAGCTTTCTTT
v_call: TRBV19
j_call: TRBJ1-1
d_call: -
clone_size: -

cdr3_aa: CASSLDETGLIYGYTF
cdr3_nt: TGCGCCAGCAGCTTGGACGAGACAGGATTAATCTATGGCTACACCTTC
v_call: TRBV5-1
j_call: TRBJ1-2
d_call: -
clone_size: -

cdr3_aa: CASSTTGGAGNTEAFF
cdr3_nt: TGTGCCAGCAGTACTACTGGGGGCGCTGGGAACACTGAAGCTTTCTTT
v_call: TRBV7-2
j_call: TRBJ1-1
d_call: -
clone_size: -

cdr3_aa: CASSVAPREKLFF
cdr3_nt: TGTGCCAGCAGCGTCGCCCCGAGGGAAAAACTGTTTTTT
v_call: TRBV9
j_call: TRBJ1-4
d_call: -
clone_size: -

cdr3_aa: CAWSAGVVEAFF
cdr3_nt: TGTGCCTGGAGCGCAGGGGTGGTTGAAGCTTTCTTT
v_call: TRBV30
j_call: TRBJ1-1
d_call: -
clone_size: -

cdr3_aa: CASSYSPDRGSGYTF
cdr3_nt: TGTGCCAGCAGTTACTCCCCCGACAGGGGATCGGGCTACACCTTC
v_call: TRBV6-6
j_call: TRBJ1-2
d_call: TRBD1
clone_size: -

cdr3_aa: CASSYLRGAGTDTQYF
cdr3_nt: TGTGCCAGCAGTTACTTGCGGGGGGCGGGCACAGATACGCAGTATTTT
v_call: TRBV6-6
j_call: TRBJ2-3
d_call: TRBD2
clone_size: -

cdr3_aa: CASSLNSGGAHNEQFF
cdr3_nt: TGTGCCAGCAGCCTAAATAGCGGGGGGGCCCACAATGAGCAGTTCTTC
v_call: TRBV7-9
j_call: TRBJ2-1
d_call: TRBD2
clone_size: -